The clone carrying this T cell receptor beta chain was picked up a small number of times. The donors, all healthy, were Caucasians living in Russia, aged roughly 6 to 100. Each sample gave at least 6 million isolated PBMCs. Germline V gene sequence: CDR1 KGHDR, CDR2 SFDVKD. The CDR3 is 12 residues long. J gave up 4 bases and V 7 bases, and 1 base lay outside the gene matches. The data are from a study of blood T cells in healthy people across ages. Overall study context: Template switching captured about one barcoded beta molecule per two T cells.

Combining a sample-barcoded 5' primer with a J-beta primer mix, a second PCR ran for roughly 7 to 12 cycles. TCRdb re-called the 5' RACE reads through MiXCR, storing one row per CDR3 protein. The sample has hundreds of thousands of distinct CDR3 sequences, around 26% seen once. What was sequenced was blood. The receptor was isolated from a woman older than 75 in good health. The gene calls are TRBV24-1 and TRBJ1-2; 8 positions agree with TRBD1. The CDR3 DNA reads TGTGCCACCAGCGACAGGGGCTATGGCTACACCTTC. This codes for CATSDRGYGYTF.